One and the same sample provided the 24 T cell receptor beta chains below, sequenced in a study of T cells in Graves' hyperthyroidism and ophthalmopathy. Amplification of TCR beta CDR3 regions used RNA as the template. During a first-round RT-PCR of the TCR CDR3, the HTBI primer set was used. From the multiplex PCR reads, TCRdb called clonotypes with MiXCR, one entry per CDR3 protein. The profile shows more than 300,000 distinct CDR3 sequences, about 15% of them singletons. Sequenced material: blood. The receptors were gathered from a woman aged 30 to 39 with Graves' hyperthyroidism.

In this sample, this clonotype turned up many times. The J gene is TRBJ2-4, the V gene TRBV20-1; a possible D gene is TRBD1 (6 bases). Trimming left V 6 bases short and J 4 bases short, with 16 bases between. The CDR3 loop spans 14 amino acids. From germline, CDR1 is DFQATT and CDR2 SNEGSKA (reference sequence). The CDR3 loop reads CSATGQSPKNIQYF. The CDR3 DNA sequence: TGCAGTGCAACCGGACAGTCCCCGAAAAACATTCAGTACTTC.

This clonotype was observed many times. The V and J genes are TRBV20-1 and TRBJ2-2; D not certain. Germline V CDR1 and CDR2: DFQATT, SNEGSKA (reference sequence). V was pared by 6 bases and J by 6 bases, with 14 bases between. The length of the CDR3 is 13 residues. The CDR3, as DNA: TGCAGTGCCACCCAGCCGGGTCCCGGGGAGCTGTTTTTT. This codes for CSATQPGPGELFF.

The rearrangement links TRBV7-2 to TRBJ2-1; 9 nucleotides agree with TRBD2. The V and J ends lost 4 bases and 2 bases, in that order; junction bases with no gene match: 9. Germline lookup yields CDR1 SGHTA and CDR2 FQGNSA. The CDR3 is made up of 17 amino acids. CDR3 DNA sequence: TGTGCCAGCAGCTCAGATCCTAGCGGGACGGCCTACAATGAGCAGTTCTTC. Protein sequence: CASSSDPSGTAYNEQFF.

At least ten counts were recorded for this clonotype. The CDR3 here is CASSEEGPNQPQHF. DNA of the CDR3: TGTGCCAGCAGTGAGGAAGGACCCAATCAGCCCCAGCATTTT. The chain is built from TRBV25-1 and TRBJ1-5, with D uncertain. Germline CDR1 MGHDK, CDR2 SYGVNS. This CDR3 has 14 residues. Trimming removed 3 bases from V and 3 bases from J, with 9 bases in between.

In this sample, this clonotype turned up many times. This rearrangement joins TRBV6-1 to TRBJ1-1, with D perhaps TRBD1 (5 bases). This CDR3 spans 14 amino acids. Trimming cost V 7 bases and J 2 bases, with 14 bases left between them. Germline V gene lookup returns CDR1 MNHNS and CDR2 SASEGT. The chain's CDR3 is CASTPPDRNTEAFF. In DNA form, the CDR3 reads TGTGCCAGCACCCCCCCCGACAGAAACACTGAAGCTTTCTTT.

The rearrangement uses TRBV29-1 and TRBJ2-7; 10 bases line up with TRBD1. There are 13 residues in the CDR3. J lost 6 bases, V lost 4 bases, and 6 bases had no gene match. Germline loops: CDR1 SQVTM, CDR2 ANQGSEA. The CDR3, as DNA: TGCAGCGTTGGTGGGACAGGGGAAGGCGAGCAGTACTTC. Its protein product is CSVGGTGEGEQYF.

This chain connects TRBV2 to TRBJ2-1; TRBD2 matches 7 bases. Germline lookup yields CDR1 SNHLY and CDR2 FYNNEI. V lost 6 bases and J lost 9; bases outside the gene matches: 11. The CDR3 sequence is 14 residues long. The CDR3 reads CASRGRAPGSEQFF. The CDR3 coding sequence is TGTGCCAGCAGAGGGAGGGCCCCTGGGAGTGAGCAGTTCTTC. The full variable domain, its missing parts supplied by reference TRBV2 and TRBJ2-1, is EPEVTQTPSHQVTQMGQEVILRCVPISNHLYFYWYRQILGQKVEFLVSFYNNEISEKSEIFDDQFSVERPDGSNFTLKIRSTKLEDSAMYFCASRGRAPGSEQFFGPGTRLTVL.

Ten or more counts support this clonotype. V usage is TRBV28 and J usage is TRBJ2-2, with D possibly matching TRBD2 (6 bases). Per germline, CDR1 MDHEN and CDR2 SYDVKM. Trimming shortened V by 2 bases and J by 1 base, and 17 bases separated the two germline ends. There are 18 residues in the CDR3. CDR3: CASSLRLSRERNTGELFF. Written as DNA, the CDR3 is TGTGCCAGCAGTTTAAGGTTGAGTCGGGAGAGGAACACCGGGGAGCTGTTTTTT.

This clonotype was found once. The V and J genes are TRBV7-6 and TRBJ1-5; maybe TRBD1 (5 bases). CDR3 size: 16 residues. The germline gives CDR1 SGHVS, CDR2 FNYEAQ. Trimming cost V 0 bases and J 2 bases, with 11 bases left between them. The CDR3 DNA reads TGTGCCAGCAGCTTAGCGGCAGGAGGGGGCAATCAGCCCCAGCATTTT. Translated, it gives CASSLAAGGGNQPQHF.

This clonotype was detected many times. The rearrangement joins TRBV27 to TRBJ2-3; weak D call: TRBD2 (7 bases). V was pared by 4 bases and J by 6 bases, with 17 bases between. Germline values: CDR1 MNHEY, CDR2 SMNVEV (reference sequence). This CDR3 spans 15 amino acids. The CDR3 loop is CASSSRRGGGDTQYF. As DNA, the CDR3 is TGTGCCAGCAGTTCGCGCAGGGGAGGGGGGGATACGCAGTATTTT.

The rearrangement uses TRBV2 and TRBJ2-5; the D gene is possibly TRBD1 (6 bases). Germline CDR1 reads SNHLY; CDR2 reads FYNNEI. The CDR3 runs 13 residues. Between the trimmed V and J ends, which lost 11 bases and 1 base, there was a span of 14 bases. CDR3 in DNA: TGTGCCGGCCCTAGGGGGACCCAAGAGACCCAGTACTTC. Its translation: CAGPRGTQETQYF.

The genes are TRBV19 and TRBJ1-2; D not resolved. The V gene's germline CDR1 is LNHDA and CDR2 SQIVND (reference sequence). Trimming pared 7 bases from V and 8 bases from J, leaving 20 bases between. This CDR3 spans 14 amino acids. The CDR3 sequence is CASISREASGGYTF. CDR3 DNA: TGTGCCAGTATCAGTAGGGAGGCGTCTGGGGGCTACACCTTC.

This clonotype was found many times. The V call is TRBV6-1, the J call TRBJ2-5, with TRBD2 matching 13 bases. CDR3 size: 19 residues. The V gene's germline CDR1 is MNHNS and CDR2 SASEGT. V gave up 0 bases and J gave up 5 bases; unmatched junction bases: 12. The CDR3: CASSEAPGLAGVSGETQYF. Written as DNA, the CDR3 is TGTGCCAGCAGTGAAGCACCTGGACTAGCGGGAGTTTCAGGGGAGACCCAGTACTTC.

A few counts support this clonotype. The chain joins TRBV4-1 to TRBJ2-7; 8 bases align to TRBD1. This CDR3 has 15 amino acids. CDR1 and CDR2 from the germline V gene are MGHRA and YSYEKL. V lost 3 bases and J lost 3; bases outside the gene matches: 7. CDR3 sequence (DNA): TGCGCCAGCAGCCAGGGGACAGGACGGGACTACGAGCAGTACTTC. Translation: CASSQGTGRDYEQYF.

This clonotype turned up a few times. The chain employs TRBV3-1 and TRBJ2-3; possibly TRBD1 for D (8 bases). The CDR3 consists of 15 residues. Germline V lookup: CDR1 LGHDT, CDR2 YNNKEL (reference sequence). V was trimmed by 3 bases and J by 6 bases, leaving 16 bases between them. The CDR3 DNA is TGTGCCAGCAGCCATCGGACAGGGAGGGGGGATACGCAGTATTTT. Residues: CASSHRTGRGDTQYF.

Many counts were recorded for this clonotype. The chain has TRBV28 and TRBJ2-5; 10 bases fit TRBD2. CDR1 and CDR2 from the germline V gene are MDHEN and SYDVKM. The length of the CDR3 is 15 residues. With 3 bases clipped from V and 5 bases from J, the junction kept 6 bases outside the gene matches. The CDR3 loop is CASSFVLAGLETQYF. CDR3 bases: TGTGCCAGCAGTTTCGTACTAGCGGGGTTGGAGACCCAGTACTTC.

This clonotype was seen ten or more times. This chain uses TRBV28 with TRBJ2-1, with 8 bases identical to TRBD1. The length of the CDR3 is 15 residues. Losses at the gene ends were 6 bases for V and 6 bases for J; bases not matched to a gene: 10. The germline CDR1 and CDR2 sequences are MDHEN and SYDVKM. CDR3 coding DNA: TGTGCCAGCAGCCGACAGGGGACCTCGTCCAATGAGCAGTTCTTC. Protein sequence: CASSRQGTSSNEQFF.

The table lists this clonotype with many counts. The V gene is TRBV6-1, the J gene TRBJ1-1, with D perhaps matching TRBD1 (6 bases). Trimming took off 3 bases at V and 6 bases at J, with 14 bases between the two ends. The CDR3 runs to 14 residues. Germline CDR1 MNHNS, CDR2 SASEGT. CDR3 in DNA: TGTGCCAGCAGTGAGTGGCAGGGGCGCGCTGAAGCTTTCTTT. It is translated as CASSEWQGRAEAFF.

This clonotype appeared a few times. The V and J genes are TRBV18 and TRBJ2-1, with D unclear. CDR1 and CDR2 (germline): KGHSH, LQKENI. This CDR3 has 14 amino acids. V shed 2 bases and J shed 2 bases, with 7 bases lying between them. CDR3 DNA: TGTGCCAGCTCACCAGGGTGGCCCTACAATGAGCAGTTCTTC. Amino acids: CASSPGWPYNEQFF.

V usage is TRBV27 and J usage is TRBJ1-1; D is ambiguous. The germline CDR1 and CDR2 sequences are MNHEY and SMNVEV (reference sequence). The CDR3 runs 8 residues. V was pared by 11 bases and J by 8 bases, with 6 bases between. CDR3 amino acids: CAQMEAFF. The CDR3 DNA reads TGTGCCCAGATGGAAGCTTTCTTT.

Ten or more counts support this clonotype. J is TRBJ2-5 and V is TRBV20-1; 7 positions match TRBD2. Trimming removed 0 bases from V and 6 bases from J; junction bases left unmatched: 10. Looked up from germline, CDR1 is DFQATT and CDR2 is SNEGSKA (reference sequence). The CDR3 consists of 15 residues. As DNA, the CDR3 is TGCAGTGCTAGAGATGGAGGGGAGGGTAGGAAGACCCAGTACTTC. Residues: CSARDGGEGRKTQYF.

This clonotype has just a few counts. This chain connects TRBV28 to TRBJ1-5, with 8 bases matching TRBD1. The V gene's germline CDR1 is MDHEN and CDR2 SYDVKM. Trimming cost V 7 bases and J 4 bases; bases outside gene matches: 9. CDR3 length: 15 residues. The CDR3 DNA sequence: TGTGCCAGCATCACGGGGACAGGCTTAAATCAGCCCCAGCATTTT. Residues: CASITGTGLNQPQHF.

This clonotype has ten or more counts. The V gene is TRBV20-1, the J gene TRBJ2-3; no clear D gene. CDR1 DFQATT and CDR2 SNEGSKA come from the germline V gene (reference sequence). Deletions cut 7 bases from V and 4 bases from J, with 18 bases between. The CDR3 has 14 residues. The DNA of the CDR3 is TGCAGTGGTGTCTCTCCAGAAGCGCCAGATACGCAGTATTTT. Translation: CSGVSPEAPDTQYF.

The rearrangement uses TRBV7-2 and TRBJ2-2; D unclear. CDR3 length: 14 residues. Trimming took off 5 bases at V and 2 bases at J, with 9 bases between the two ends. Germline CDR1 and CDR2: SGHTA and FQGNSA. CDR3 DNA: TGTGCCAGCAGCGTGGACGGTAACACCGGGGAGCTGTTTTTT. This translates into CASSVDGNTGELFF.